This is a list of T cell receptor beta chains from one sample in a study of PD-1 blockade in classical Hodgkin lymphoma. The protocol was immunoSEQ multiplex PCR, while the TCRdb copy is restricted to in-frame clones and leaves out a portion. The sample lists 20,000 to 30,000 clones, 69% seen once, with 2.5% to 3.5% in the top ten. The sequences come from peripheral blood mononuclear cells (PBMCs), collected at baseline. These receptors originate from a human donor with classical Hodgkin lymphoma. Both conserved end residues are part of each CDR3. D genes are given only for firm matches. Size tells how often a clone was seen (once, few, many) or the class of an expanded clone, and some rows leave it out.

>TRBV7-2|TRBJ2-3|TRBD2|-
CASSLYGGGDHTDTQYF
TGTGCCAGCAGCTTATATGGCGGGGGAGACCACACAGATACGCAGTATTTT
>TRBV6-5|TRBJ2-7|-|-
CASSYAGAYEQYF
TGTGCCAGCAGTTATGCTGGGGCCTACGAGCAGTACTTC
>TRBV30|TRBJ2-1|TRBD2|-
CAWRSLSGGANNEQFF
TGTGCCTGGAGGAGCCTTAGCGGGGGGGCGAACAATGAGCAGTTCTTC
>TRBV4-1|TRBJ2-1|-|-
CASSQAQGGNEQFF
TGCGCCAGCAGCCAAGCTCAGGGCGGCAATGAGCAGTTCTTC
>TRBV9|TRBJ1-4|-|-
CASSVEPLHEKLFF
TGTGCCAGCAGCGTAGAACCACTTCATGAAAAACTGTTTTTT
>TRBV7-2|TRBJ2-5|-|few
CASSLGVSAQETQYF
TGTGCCAGCAGCTTAGGTGTCTCGGCCCAAGAGACCCAGTACTTC
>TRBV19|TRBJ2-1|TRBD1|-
CASRLGQGVGEQFF
TGTGCCAGTAGACTCGGACAGGGGGTCGGTGAGCAGTTCTTC
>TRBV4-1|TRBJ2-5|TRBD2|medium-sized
CASSQVVSGGRETQYF
TGCGCCAGCAGCCAAGTGGTTAGCGGGGGTAGAGAGACCCAGTACTTC
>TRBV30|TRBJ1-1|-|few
CAWSPQINTEAFF
TGTGCCTGGAGTCCACAGATCAACACTGAAGCTTTCTTT
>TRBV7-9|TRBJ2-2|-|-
CASSLVGYWNTGELFF
TGTGCCAGCAGCTTAGTCGGCTATTGGAACACCGGGGAGCTGTTTTTT
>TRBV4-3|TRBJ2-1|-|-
CASSHVAAPSYNEQFF
TGCGCCAGCAGCCATGTAGCGGCCCCCTCCTACAATGAGCAGTTCTTC
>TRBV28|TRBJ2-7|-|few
CASSFKGGAYEQYF
TGTGCCAGCAGTTTTAAGGGGGGCGCCTACGAGCAGTACTTC
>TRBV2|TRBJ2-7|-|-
CASKGVGPAGFYEQYF
TGTGCCAGCAAGGGGGTAGGGCCAGCGGGGTTTTACGAGCAGTACTTC
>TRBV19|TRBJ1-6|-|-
CASSMVAGYNSPLHF
TGTGCCAGTAGTATGGTGGCCGGCTACAATTCACCCCTCCACTTT
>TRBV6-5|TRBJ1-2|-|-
CASSYPGNYGYTF
TGTGCCAGCAGTTACCCCGGGAACTATGGCTACACCTTC
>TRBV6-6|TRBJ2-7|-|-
CASSYDVGEQYF
TGTGCCAGCAGTTACGATGTCGGAGAGCAGTACTTC
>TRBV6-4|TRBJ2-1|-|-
CATLTDTRQKQFF
TGTGCCACCCTAACGGACACCCGACAGAAGCAGTTCTTC
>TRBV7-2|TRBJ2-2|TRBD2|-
CASSYSGGADTGELFF
TGTGCCAGCAGCTATAGCGGGGGGGCGGACACCGGGGAGCTGTTTTTT
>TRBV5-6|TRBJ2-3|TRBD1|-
CASSLQGAVTDTQYF
TGTGCCAGCAGCTTACAGGGGGCGGTCACAGATACGCAGTATTTT
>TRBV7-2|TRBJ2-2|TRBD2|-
CASSPRRTSGGAGGELFF
TGTGCCAGCAGCCCCCGCCGGACTAGCGGGGGGGCTGGCGGGGAGCTGTTTTTT
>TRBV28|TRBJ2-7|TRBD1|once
CASWTGYKDEQYF
TGTGCCAGCTGGACAGGGTATAAGGACGAGCAGTACTTC
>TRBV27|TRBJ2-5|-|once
CASSLFRGQPPRLETQYF
TGTGCCAGCAGTTTATTCCGCGGACAGCCACCCCGATTGGAGACCCAGTACTTC
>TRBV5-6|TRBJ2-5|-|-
CASSLALGPETQYF
TGTGCCAGCAGCTTGGCCCTGGGACCAGAGACCCAGTACTTC
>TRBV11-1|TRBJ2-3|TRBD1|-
CASSLSRTGGGKTDTQYF
TGTGCCAGCAGCTTGTCCCGGACAGGGGGAGGGAAGACAGATACGCAGTATTTT
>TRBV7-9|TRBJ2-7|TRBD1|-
CASSPPTGERNYEQYF
TGTGCCAGCAGTCCTCCGACAGGGGAAAGGAACTACGAGCAGTACTTC
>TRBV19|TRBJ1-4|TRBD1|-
CASEAAGGSDEKLFF
TGTGCCTCTGAGGCGGCAGGGGGCTCGGATGAAAAACTGTTTTTT
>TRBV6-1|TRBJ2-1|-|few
CASSQGSEQFF
TGTGCCAGCAGCCAGGGGAGTGAGCAGTTCTTC
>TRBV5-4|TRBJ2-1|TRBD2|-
CASSLLAFSYNEQFF
TGTGCCAGCAGCTTACTAGCGTTCTCCTACAATGAGCAGTTCTTC